The 28 T cell receptor beta chains below all came from one sample that was sequenced in a study of cytomegalovirus exposure and HLA in healthy donors. Amplification used 60 Vbeta primers and 13 Jbeta primers. TCRdb's copy holds only in-frame clones and misses some; the assay was immunoSEQ multiplex PCR. The data contain under 200,000 clones, 68% of them seen just once; the ten biggest clones take up 1.4% to 1.5%. The sequencing sample was made of PBMCs. The receptors originated from a man in his forties or fifties in good health and CMV-seronegative.

The chain carries TRBV11-2 and TRBJ1-1; D is ambiguous. Germline CDR1 and CDR2: SGHAT and FQNNGV. CDR3 length: 15 amino acids. V gave up 1 base and J gave up 1 base, with 10 bases separating them. Here the CDR3 DNA reads TGTGCCAGCAGCTTAGGGGCAAGGCCGAACACTGAAGCTTTCTTT. Translated, it gives CASSLGARPNTEAFF.

The genes are TRBV5-1 and TRBJ1-2, with 11 bases fitting TRBD1. Germline CDR1 and CDR2: SGHRS and YFSETQ. With V trimmed by 4 bases and J by 8 bases, 7 bases remained unmatched. This CDR3 contains 14 residues. CDR3 protein: CASSIGQGAMGYTF. The CDR3 region has the DNA TGCGCCAGCAGCATTGGACAGGGGGCGATGGGCTACACCTTC.

In DNA form, the CDR3 reads TGTGCCAGTAGAAAGGGACAGGGGGCGTCTGTCTATGGCTACACCTTC. It codes for CASRKGQGASVYGYTF. J is TRBJ1-2 and V is TRBV19; 12 bases are shared with TRBD1. Trimming cost V 6 bases and J 4 bases; bases outside gene matches: 9. Germline V gives CDR1 LNHDA, CDR2 SQIVND (reference sequence). This CDR3 spans 16 amino acids.

The chain employs TRBV19 and TRBJ1-5, with D possibly matching TRBD1 (5 bases). V lost 6 bases, J lost 0 bases, and 9 bases lay in between. Germline V gene sequence: CDR1 LNHDA, CDR2 SQIVND (reference sequence). The CDR3 sequence is 14 residues long. CDR3 region: CASRQGYSNQPQHF. The CDR3 coding sequence is TGTGCCAGTAGGCAGGGCTATAGCAATCAGCCCCAGCATTTT.

The J gene is TRBJ2-1, the V gene TRBV29-1, with 9 bases matching TRBD2. The CDR3 covers 13 residues. V gave up 3 bases and J gave up 8 bases; unmatched junction bases: 5. Germline CDR1 is SQVTM and CDR2 is ANQGSEA. The CDR3 loop is CSVESGGKDEQFF. CDR3 DNA: TGCAGCGTTGAGAGCGGGGGGAAAGATGAGCAGTTCTTC.

This sequence joins TRBV19 and TRBJ2-5; TRBD1 matches 11 bases. The J call may be mistaken, given a closer DNA end match to TRBJ2-7. The germline CDR1 and CDR2 sequences are LNHDA and SQIVND (reference sequence). The CDR3 has 17 residues. CDR3 nucleotides: TGTGCCAGTAGTATGTCGGGACAGGGGGTGTTGACCTACGAGCAGTACTTC. Residues: CASSMSGQGVLTYEQYF.

Written as DNA, the CDR3 is TGTGCCACCCGCGTAACAGATACGCAGTATTTT. Translation: CATRVTDTQYF. The J gene is TRBJ2-3, the V gene TRBV11-2; D is unclear. Between the trimmed V and J ends, which lost 10 bases and 3 bases, there was a span of 8 bases. Germline values: CDR1 SGHAT, CDR2 FQNNGV. The CDR3 is 11 amino acids.

The chain links TRBV9 to TRBJ1-1; 11 nucleotides line up with TRBD1. The CDR3 totals 15 residues. The trim removed 3 bases at V and 5 bases at J, leaving 6 bases unmatched. CDR1 and CDR2 from the germline V gene are SGDLS and YYNGEE. The CDR3 nucleotides are TGTGCCAGCAGCGCCGGACAGGGGGCCGGGACTGAAGCTTTCTTT. Translating it yields CASSAGQGAGTEAFF.

The CDR3 reads CSVDSDKGGYTF. The CDR3 region has the DNA TGCAGCGTGGACTCTGATAAGGGCGGCTACACCTTC. This rearrangement joins TRBV29-1 to TRBJ1-2, with no clear D. The ends were cut back, 6 bases at V and 8 bases at J, with 16 bases in the middle. There are 12 residues in the CDR3. CDR1 is SQVTM and CDR2 is ANQGSEA in the germline V gene. Full variable domain (missing parts from reference TRBV29-1 and TRBJ1-2): SAVISQKPSRDICQRGTSLTIQCQVDSQVTMMFWYRQQPGQSLTLIATANQGSEATYESGFVIDKFPISRPNLTFSTLTVSNMSPEDSSIYLCSVDSDKGGYTFGSGTRLTVV.

The chain employs TRBV28 and TRBJ1-1; D gene unclear. This CDR3 is built from 12 residues. V was clipped by 1 base and J by 6 bases, with 6 bases between them. Germline V CDR1 and CDR2: MDHEN, SYDVKM. The CDR3: CASSLLGAEAFF. The CDR3 DNA follows: TGTGCCAGCAGTTTATTGGGCGCTGAAGCTTTCTTT. Full variable domain (missing parts from reference TRBV28 and TRBJ1-1): DVKVTQSSRYLVKRTGEKVFLECVQDMDHENMFWYRQDPGLGLRLIYFSYDVKMKEKGDIPEGYSVSREKKERFSLILESASTNQTSMYLCASSLLGAEAFFGQGTRLTVV.

This sequence joins TRBV5-1 and TRBJ1-1, with D perhaps matching TRBD1 (5 bases). The germline V gene encodes CDR1 SGHRS and CDR2 YFSETQ. The CDR3 has 15 residues. The V and J ends lost 4 bases and 10 bases respectively, with 23 bases between them. DNA for the CDR3: TGCGCCAGCAGCCCCAATTGGGCAGGGAACACGGGAGCTTTCTTT. This gives the protein CASSPNWAGNTGAFF.

The V and J genes are TRBV28 and TRBJ1-2; D call uncertain. CDR1 and CDR2 from the germline V gene are MDHEN and SYDVKM. Trimming cost V 4 bases and J 7 bases, with 19 bases left between them. This CDR3 region has 15 residues. The CDR3 DNA follows: TGTGCCAGCAGTTCCCGTCGAGGGTTACCGGGTGGCTACACCTTC. It is translated as CASSSRRGLPGGYTF.

The gene calls are TRBV2 and TRBJ1-6; 7 nucleotides align to TRBD1. V gave up 6 bases and J gave up 9 bases; unmatched junction bases: 8. Germline values: CDR1 SNHLY, CDR2 FYNNEI. CDR3 length: 14 residues. The CDR3 here is CASRRQGFGSPLHF. As DNA, the CDR3 is TGTGCCAGCAGGCGACAGGGTTTTGGTTCACCCCTCCACTTT.

The CDR3 spells CASSPLRGVGSYEQYF. The CDR3 DNA sequence: TGTGCCAGCAGCCCACTCAGGGGGGTAGGGTCCTACGAGCAGTACTTC. The chain recombines TRBV11-2 with TRBJ2-7, with TRBD1 as a possible D gene (7 bases). V dropped 5 bases and J dropped 1 base, with 18 bases sitting between them. Looked up from germline, CDR1 is SGHAT and CDR2 is FQNNGV. The CDR3 length is 16 residues.

This clone was seen only once. The chain employs TRBV7-9 and TRBJ1-2, with D possibly being TRBD1 (5 bases). Germline CDR1 and CDR2: SEHNR and FQNEAQ (reference sequence). Trimming pared 2 bases from V and 0 bases from J, leaving 13 bases between. This CDR3 region has 16 residues. In DNA form, the CDR3 reads TGTGCCAGCAGCTTAACCACAGGATACGCTAACTATGGCTACACCTTC. As protein: CASSLTTGYANYGYTF.

The V gene is TRBV6-1, the J gene TRBJ2-3, with 10 bases lining up with TRBD2. The CDR3 runs 14 residues. The germline gives CDR1 MNHNS, CDR2 SASEGT. V dropped 3 bases and J dropped 6; count of bases not matched to a gene: 3. The CDR3 is CASSDPTSGDTQYF. CDR3 nucleotides: TGTGCCAGCAGTGACCCGACTAGCGGGGATACGCAGTATTTT.

The genes are TRBV28 and TRBJ1-6; D unresolved. CDR3 length equals 12 residues. Between the trimmed V and J ends, which lost 5 bases and 8 bases, there was a span of 7 bases. Per the germline V gene, CDR1 is MDHEN and CDR2 is SYDVKM. The CDR3 is CASSRGYSPLHF. In nucleotides, the CDR3 is TGTGCCAGCAGTCGAGGGTATTCACCCCTCCACTTT.

This clone appeared a few times. This chain connects TRBV14 to TRBJ1-2, with no clear D. The CDR3 has 12 amino acids. Per germline, CDR1 SGHDN and CDR2 FVKESK. V lost 2 bases and J 8 bases, leaving 9 bases between the germline ends. The chain's CDR3 is CASSQNNLGYTF. The CDR3 nucleotides read TGTGCCAGCAGCCAAAACAATCTCGGCTACACCTTC.

In the case of this clone: One junction end disagrees with the germline gene, perhaps due to a read error. The same CDR3 also results from other DNA sequences found in this sample. J is TRBJ1-6 and V is TRBV6-5; D is ambiguous. Germline V gene lookup returns CDR1 MNHEY and CDR2 SVGAGI. This CDR3 contains 14 residues. Written as DNA, the CDR3 is TGTGCCAGCCGTCCCCAACTTTATAATTCCCCCCTCCACTTT. It is translated as CASRPQLYNSPLHF.

This sequence joins TRBV7-9 and TRBJ1-3; 10 positions match TRBD1. There are 17 residues in the CDR3. Germline V gives CDR1 SEHNR, CDR2 FQNEAQ (reference sequence). V lost 5 bases to trimming and J lost 2 bases; unmatched junction nucleotides: 9. CDR3 region: CASSAGQGVKPGNTIYF. In nucleotides, the CDR3 is TGTGCCAGCAGCGCAGGACAGGGGGTGAAACCTGGAAACACCATATATTTT.

V is TRBV5-4 and J is TRBJ2-3, with D possibly TRBD1 on 6 matching bases. Germline CDR1 SGHNT, CDR2 YYREEE (reference sequence). V dropped 5 bases and J dropped 6 bases, with 19 bases sitting between them. This CDR3 has 15 residues. CDR3 region: CASRDSGRSADTQYF. The DNA of the CDR3 is TGTGCCAGCAGGGACAGTGGACGGTCAGCGGATACGCAGTATTTT.

The chain joins TRBV10-1 to TRBJ2-1, with 7 bases that match TRBD1. Looked up from germline, CDR1 is WNHNN and CDR2 is SYGVQD (reference sequence). The ends lost 5 bases at V and 4 bases at J; junction bases unmatched: 8. CDR3 length equals 15 residues. CDR3 sequence reads: CASSSGQAGYNEQFF. CDR3 sequence (DNA): TGCGCCAGCAGTTCCGGACAGGCCGGGTACAATGAGCAGTTCTTC.

The chain employs TRBV9 and TRBJ2-7; D is unresolved. Germline loops: CDR1 SGDLS, CDR2 YYNGEE. The ends were cut back, 0 bases at V and 5 bases at J, with 9 bases in the middle. The CDR3 has 13 amino acids. The CDR3: CASSVGHRDEQYF. CDR3 nucleotide sequence: TGTGCCAGCAGCGTAGGGCACCGTGACGAGCAGTACTTC. Together with reference TRBV9 and TRBJ2-7, the CDR3 gives the full variable domain: DSGVTQTPKHLITATGQRVTLRCSPRSGDLSVYWYQQSLDQGLQFLIQYYNGEERAKGNILERFSAQQFPDLHSELNLSSLELGDSALYFCASSVGHRDEQYFGPGTRLTVT.

The chain has TRBV4-2 and TRBJ1-1, with D possibly matching TRBD1 (6 bases). This CDR3 has 14 amino acids. Germline V gene sequence: CDR1 LGHNA, CDR2 YNFKEQ. V dropped 4 bases and J dropped 2 bases, with 11 bases sitting between them. In nucleotides, the CDR3 is TGTGCCAGCAGCCGACCGACAGGAAACACTGAAGCTTTCTTT. Its protein product is CASSRPTGNTEAFF.

A remark on this clone: The junction departs from the called germline gene at one end, perhaps through a read error. This chain connects TRBV7-8 to TRBJ1-2; TRBD1 might be the D (6 bases). The CDR3 extends over 14 amino acids. Germline V gene lookup returns CDR1 SGHVS and CDR2 FQNEAQ. CDR3 DNA: TGTGCCAGCAGCTCCCGGCAGGGGAACTATGGCTACACCTTT. This gives the protein CASSSRQGNYGYTF.

V gene TRBV2 combines with J gene TRBJ1-1; D is perhaps TRBD1 (5 bases). The V gene's germline CDR1 is SNHLY and CDR2 FYNNEI. V was trimmed by 7 bases and J by 1 base, leaving 10 bases between them. The CDR3 contains 13 residues. In DNA form, the CDR3 reads TGTGCCAGCACCAGGGTCCCGAACACTGAAGCTTTCTTT. It specifies CASTRVPNTEAFF.

This clone was seen a few times. The V and J genes are TRBV5-6 and TRBJ2-5, with 9 bases aligning to TRBD2. From germline, CDR1 is SGHDT and CDR2 YYEEEE. V shed 2 bases and J 4 bases; nucleotides not matched to a gene: 6. The CDR3 is 15 residues long. The CDR3 coding sequence is TGTGCCAGCAGCTTCGGGCGGGGGGGAGGAGAGACCCAGTACTTC. It encodes CASSFGRGGGETQYF.

This clone occurred a few times. The V gene is TRBV6-5, the J gene TRBJ1-1, with D uncertain. The CDR3 length is 12 residues. The V end lost 7 bases, the J end lost 4 bases, and 10 bases lay between the germline ends. The germline V gene has CDR1 MNHEY and CDR2 SVGAGI. CDR3 in amino acids: CASTERVTEAFF. CDR3 nucleotides: TGTGCCAGCACCGAGAGGGTCACTGAAGCTTTCTTT.